This T cell receptor beta chain is drawn from a study of post-analysis software for immune sequencing data. CDR3 length: 16 residues. Trimming took 2 bases from V and 1 from J, leaving 14 bases between them. The germline CDR1 and CDR2 sequences are MDHEN and SYDVKM. As concerns this clonotype: The antigen is undetermined.

Unique molecular identifiers were carried by the TCR beta cDNA libraries. Out of 1 to 10 million T cells, 480,000 or so cDNA molecules were generated. Via MiXCR, TCRdb re-called the PCR reads, giving one row per CDR3 protein. The sample holds fewer than 600,000 distinct CDR3 sequences, 40% to 55% seen once. Study-wide findings and caveats: Comparison of patients with controls showed a handful of TRBV segments more frequent in patients, TRBV5-6, TRBV5-1 and TRBV20-1 among them.

Sequenced sample: blood. V is TRBV28 and J is TRBJ1-2; a possible D gene is TRBD1 (5 bases). The receptor comes from a girl under 18 with multiple sclerosis. CDR3 DNA sequence: TGTGCCAGCAGTTTAAACGGGCCAGGGTATAACTATGGCTACACCTTC. This encodes CASSLNGPGYNYGYTF.